The 21 T cell receptor beta chains below all came from one sample that was sequenced in a study of human T cells and chemical hapten exposure. MiXCR, run by TCRdb on the RACE reads, gives a single entry per CDR3 protein. Of roughly 360,000 distinct CDR3 sequences listed, nearly 5% are singletons. Time point specified: patch test 1, 2 weeks after DPC sensitization. The treatment was: therapeutic diphenylcyclopropenone sensitization with weekly scalp DPC. The sequenced sample was whole blood, obtained in connection with sensitization to the hapten diphenylcyclopropenone (DPC). These receptors were obtained from a woman aged 45-60 years with alopecia areata. Some clones in this sample may be carry-over from other donors' samples.

This clonotype was detected only a few times. The rearrangement uses TRBV4-3 and TRBJ1-2; 7 nucleotides match TRBD1. Germline CDR1 LGHNA, CDR2 YSLEER. The CDR3 loop spans 17 amino acids. Losses at the gene ends were 1 base for V and 4 bases for J; bases not matched to a gene: 12. The CDR3 here is CASSQGSGTATSYGYTF. In nucleotides, the CDR3 is TGCGCCAGCAGCCAAGGATCCGGGACAGCAACCTCCTATGGCTACACCTTC.

This clonotype was observed a few times. The rearrangement uses TRBV7-2 and TRBJ2-3, with TRBD2 identical over 8 bases. Germline V lookup: CDR1 SGHTA, CDR2 FQGNSA. The CDR3 has 15 residues. Trimming removed 4 bases from V and 14 bases from J; junction bases left unmatched: 17. Written as DNA, the CDR3 is TGTGCCAGCAGCTATGGGACTAGTTGGCGGGGGGTGTTGTATTTT. Translating it yields CASSYGTSWRGVLYF.

This clonotype has a handful of counts. V and J are TRBV9 and TRBJ2-1; 12 bases line up with TRBD2. With V trimmed by 0 bases and J by 5 bases, 3 bases remained unmatched. The CDR3 covers 16 residues. From germline, CDR1 is SGDLS and CDR2 YYNGEE. The CDR3 DNA reads as TGTGCCAGCAGCGTAGCTAGACTAGCGGGAGACAATGAGCAGTTCTTC. The encoded protein is CASSVARLAGDNEQFF.

This clonotype was counted many times. The chain has TRBV7-9 and TRBJ2-3; D ambiguous. With 5 bases removed from V and 0 bases from J, the gap between germline ends came to 12 bases. Germline CDR1 and CDR2: SEHNR and FQNEAQ (reference sequence). There are 15 residues in the CDR3. The CDR3 loop reads CASSPPWRSTDTQYF. The CDR3 nucleotides are TGTGCCAGCAGCCCACCTTGGCGTAGCACAGATACGCAGTATTTT.

This rearrangement joins TRBV2 to TRBJ2-2; 10 nucleotides match TRBD2. CDR3 size: 16 residues. The V segment lost 6 bases and the J segment 1 base; nucleotides outside the gene matches: 5. Germline lookup yields CDR1 SNHLY and CDR2 FYNNEI. CDR3: CASSRRLAGNTGELFF. CDR3 sequence (DNA): TGTGCCAGCAGCCGTAGACTAGCGGGGAACACCGGGGAGCTGTTTTTT.

J is TRBJ2-3 and V is TRBV27, with TRBD2 as a possible D gene (6 bases). V lost 5 bases and J 2 bases, leaving 17 bases between the germline ends. Germline assignment: CDR1 MNHEY and CDR2 SMNVEV (reference sequence). CDR3 size: 16 residues. The CDR3 DNA sequence: TGTGCCAGCAGTCCCTCCGACGGGGGATCCACAGATACGCAGTATTTT. It is translated as CASSPSDGGSTDTQYF.

This clonotype was seen a handful of times. The chain uses TRBV12-3 or TRBV12-4 and TRBJ2-3, with 9 bases that match TRBD1. This CDR3 region has 14 residues. The junction had 8 bases not matched to a gene; V was cut back by 7 bases and J by 6 bases. The CDR3 DNA follows: TGTGCCAGCACACAGGGGGCAGTGTCGGATACGCAGTATTTT. Its protein product is CASTQGAVSDTQYF.

This clonotype was seen more than once but under ten times. This rearrangement joins TRBV24-1 to TRBJ2-1, with 9 bases matching TRBD2. CDR1 is KGHDR, CDR2 SFDVKD, per germline. V shed 5 bases and J 8 bases; nucleotides not matched to a gene: 12. The CDR3 contains 16 residues. CDR3 sequence (DNA): TGTGCCACCAGTGCCCCGACTAGCGGAGCCATCGATGAGCAGTTCTTC. It is translated as CATSAPTSGAIDEQFF.

The table lists this clonotype with many counts. The V gene is TRBV5-1, the J gene TRBJ1-4; 9 bases match TRBD1. The CDR3 sequence is 16 residues long. V dropped 1 base and J dropped 8; count of bases not matched to a gene: 9. The V gene's germline CDR1 is SGHRS and CDR2 YFSETQ. CDR3 in amino acids: CASSLKDRGYDEKLFF. CDR3 in DNA: TGCGCCAGCAGCTTGAAAGACAGGGGGTACGACGAAAAACTGTTTTTT.

This clonotype was detected only a few times. The J gene is TRBJ1-2, the V gene TRBV4-1; D not certain. Germline-derived CDR1 and CDR2 are MGHRA and YSYEKL. Trimming shortened V by 4 bases and J by 4 bases, and 16 bases separated the two germline ends. CDR3 size: 15 residues. The CDR3 nucleotides are TGCGCCAGCAGCCCAGGTCCGGAGGCGCTCTATGGCTACACCTTC. Its protein product is CASSPGPEALYGYTF.

This clonotype has ten or more counts. The V and J genes are TRBV28 and TRBJ2-7; no firm D call. Looked up from germline, CDR1 is MDHEN and CDR2 is SYDVKM. The ends were cut back, 1 base at V and 0 bases at J, with 10 bases in the middle. This CDR3 spans 15 amino acids. CDR3: CASSLSKLRSYEQYF. The CDR3 coding sequence is TGTGCCAGCAGTTTATCCAAACTACGCTCCTACGAGCAGTACTTC.

This clonotype was seen a few times. The rearrangement links TRBV6-2 or TRBV6-3 to TRBJ1-1, with D uncertain. Deletions cut 0 bases from V and 7 bases from J, with 9 bases between. CDR3 length: 13 amino acids. The germline V gene has CDR1 MNHEY and CDR2 SVGEGT. CDR3: CASSYSITVEAFF. The CDR3 bases are TGTGCCAGCAGTTACTCGATAACAGTTGAAGCTTTCTTT.

This clonotype has only a few counts. The chain joins TRBV5-1 to TRBJ2-5, with D perhaps matching TRBD2 (5 bases). This CDR3 contains 14 residues. Germline loops: CDR1 SGHRS, CDR2 YFSETQ. V lost 6 bases and J 3 bases, leaving 15 bases between the germline ends. CDR3 residues: CASKAVGPKETQYF. For the CDR3, the DNA is TGCGCCAGCAAAGCGGTCGGGCCCAAAGAGACCCAGTACTTC.

This clonotype was recorded at least ten times. The gene calls are TRBV2 and TRBJ1-1; 11 nucleotides agree with TRBD1. Trimming at V came to 6 bases and at J to 10 bases, leaving 1 base not matched to a gene. Germline loops: CDR1 SNHLY, CDR2 FYNNEI. This CDR3 is 11 amino acids long. The CDR3 DNA is TGTGCCAGCAGGGGACAGGGGGGAGCTTTCTTT. This sequence encodes CASRGQGGAFF.

The chain couples TRBV10-3 to TRBJ2-7, with TRBD2 matching over 7 bases. V shed 5 bases and J 3 bases; nucleotides not matched to a gene: 4. The CDR3 covers 13 residues. Germline CDR1 and CDR2: ENHRY and SYGVKD. The CDR3 protein is CAISTPGGYEQYF. Here the CDR3 DNA reads TGTGCCATCAGTACCCCGGGAGGCTACGAGCAGTACTTC.

There are many counts of this clonotype. This chain connects TRBV12-3 or TRBV12-4 to TRBJ1-2; 10 nucleotides line up with TRBD1. Trimming removed 4 bases from V and 7 bases from J; junction bases left unmatched: 3. CDR3 length: 13 amino acids. CDR3 amino acids: CASSSGTGAGYTF. CDR3 bases: TGTGCCAGCAGTTCCGGGACAGGGGCTGGCTACACCTTC.

This clonotype has a count of ten or more. The J gene is TRBJ1-5, the V gene TRBV9; no clear D. This CDR3 has 14 residues. Germline V CDR1 and CDR2: SGDLS, YYNGEE. V lost 1 base and J lost 10, with 15 bases in between. DNA for the CDR3: TGTGCCAGCAGCGTATCTGGGGAGTTTCAACCCCAGCATTTT. It codes for CASSVSGEFQPQHF.

This clonotype was detected a few times. V and J are TRBV10-3 and TRBJ2-7; 13 nucleotides align to TRBD2. Looked up from germline, CDR1 is ENHRY and CDR2 is SYGVKD. Trimming cost V 8 bases and J 4 bases; bases outside gene matches: 5. This CDR3 is 14 amino acids long. CDR3 region: CAIATSGGPYEQYF. The CDR3 region has the DNA TGTGCCATCGCGACTAGCGGGGGGCCGTACGAGCAGTACTTC.

The chain uses TRBV20-1 and TRBJ2-3; D is unresolved. The CDR3 length is 11 residues. CDR1 DFQATT and CDR2 SNEGSKA come from the germline V gene (reference sequence). The CDR3 nucleotides are TGCAGCCCCTCCGGCCCAGATACGCAGTATTTT. It yields the protein CSPSGPDTQYF.

This clonotype was detected ten times or more. The genes are TRBV6-5 and TRBJ2-5; TRBD2 matches 9 bases. The CDR3 has 15 amino acids. Germline CDR1 and CDR2: MNHEY and SVGAGI. The junction had 10 bases not matched to a gene; V was cut back by 7 bases and J by 4 bases. The CDR3 DNA reads TGTGCCAGCATCAAAGCGGGGGGCCGGGGAGAGACCCAGTACTTC. Translation gives CASIKAGGRGETQYF.

The genes are TRBV30 and TRBJ2-1; D unclear. The CDR3 consists of 13 residues. V lost 3 bases to trimming and J lost 9 bases, with 15 bases between them. The V gene's germline CDR1 is GTSNPN and CDR2 SVGIG (reference sequence). The CDR3 sequence is CAWRESQRGEQFF. The CDR3 region has the DNA TGTGCCTGGAGAGAAAGCCAGCGAGGTGAGCAGTTCTTC.